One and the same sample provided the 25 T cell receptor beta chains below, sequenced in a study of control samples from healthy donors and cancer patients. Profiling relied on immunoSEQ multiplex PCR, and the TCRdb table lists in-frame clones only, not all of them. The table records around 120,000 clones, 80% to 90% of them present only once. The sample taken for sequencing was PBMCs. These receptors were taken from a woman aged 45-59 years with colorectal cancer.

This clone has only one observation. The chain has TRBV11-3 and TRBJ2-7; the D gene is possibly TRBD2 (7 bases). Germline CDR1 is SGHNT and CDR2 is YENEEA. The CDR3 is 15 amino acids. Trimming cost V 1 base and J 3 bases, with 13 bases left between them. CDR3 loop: CASSLAGGHHYEQYF. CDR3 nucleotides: TGTGCCAGCAGCTTAGCGGGGGGACACCACTACGAGCAGTACTTC.

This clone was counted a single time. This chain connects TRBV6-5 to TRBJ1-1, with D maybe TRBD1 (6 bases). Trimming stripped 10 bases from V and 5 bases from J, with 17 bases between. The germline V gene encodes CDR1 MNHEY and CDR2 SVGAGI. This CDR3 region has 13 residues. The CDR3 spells CATSGTTETEAFF. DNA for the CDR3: TGTGCCACCTCTGGGACAACAGAGACTGAAGCTTTCTTT.

This CDR3 reads CASSLGLAGINSYNEQFF. CDR3 nucleotides: TGTGCCAGCTCCCTGGGACTAGCGGGAATAAACTCCTACAATGAGCAGTTCTTC. This sequence joins TRBV18 and TRBJ2-1; 13 bases align to TRBD2. The CDR3 runs 18 residues. Unmatched junction bases numbered 8, after V lost 6 bases and J lost 0 bases. Germline V CDR1 and CDR2: KGHSH, LQKENI. The variable domain in full, with the rest retrieved from reference TRBV18 and TRBJ2-1, is NAGVMQNPRHLVRRRGQEARLRCSPMKGHSHVYWYRQLPEEGLKFMVYLQKENIIDESGMPKERFSAEFPKEGPSILRIQQVVRGDSAAYFCASSLGLAGINSYNEQFFGPGTRLTVL.

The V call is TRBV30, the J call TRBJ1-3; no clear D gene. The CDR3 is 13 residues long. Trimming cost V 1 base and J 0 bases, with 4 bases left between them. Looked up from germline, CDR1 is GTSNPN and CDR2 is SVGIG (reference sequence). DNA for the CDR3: TGTGCCTGGAGTGGGAGCTCTGGAAACACCATATATTTT. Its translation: CAWSGSSGNTIYF.

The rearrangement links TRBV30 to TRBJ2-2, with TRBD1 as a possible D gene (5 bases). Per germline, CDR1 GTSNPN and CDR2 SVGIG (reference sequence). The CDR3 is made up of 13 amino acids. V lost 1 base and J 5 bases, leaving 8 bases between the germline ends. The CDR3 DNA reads TGTGCCTGGAGTGGCAGGGTTACCGGGGAGCTGTTTTTT. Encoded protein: CAWSGRVTGELFF. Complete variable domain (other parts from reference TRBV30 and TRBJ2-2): SQTIHQWPATLVQPVGSPLSLECTVEGTSNPNLYWYRQAAGRGLQLLFYSVGIGQISSEVPQNLSASRPQDRQFILSSKKLLLSDSGFYLCAWSGRVTGELFFGEGSRLTVL.

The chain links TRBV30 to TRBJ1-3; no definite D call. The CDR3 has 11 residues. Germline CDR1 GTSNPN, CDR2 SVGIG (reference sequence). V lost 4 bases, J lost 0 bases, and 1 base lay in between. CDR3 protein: CAWISGNTIYF. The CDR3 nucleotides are TGTGCCTGGATCTCTGGAAACACCATATATTTT.

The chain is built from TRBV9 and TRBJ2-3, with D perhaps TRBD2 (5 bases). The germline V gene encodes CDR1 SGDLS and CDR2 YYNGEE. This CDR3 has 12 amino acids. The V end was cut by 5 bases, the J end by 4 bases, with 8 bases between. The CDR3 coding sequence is TGTGCCAGCAGTGAACTAGCAGATACGCAGTATTTT. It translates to CASSELADTQYF. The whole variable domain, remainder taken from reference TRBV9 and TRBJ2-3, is DSGVTQTPKHLITATGQRVTLRCSPRSGDLSVYWYQQSLDQGLQFLIQYYNGEERAKGNILERFSAQQFPDLHSELNLSSLELGDSALYFCASSELADTQYFGPGTRLTVL.

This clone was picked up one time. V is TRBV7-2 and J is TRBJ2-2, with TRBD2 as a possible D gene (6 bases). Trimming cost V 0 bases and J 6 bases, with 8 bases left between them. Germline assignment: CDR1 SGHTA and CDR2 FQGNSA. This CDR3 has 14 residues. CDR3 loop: CASSLARRAGELFF. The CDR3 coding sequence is TGTGCCAGCAGCTTAGCTCGGAGGGCCGGGGAGCTGTTTTTT.

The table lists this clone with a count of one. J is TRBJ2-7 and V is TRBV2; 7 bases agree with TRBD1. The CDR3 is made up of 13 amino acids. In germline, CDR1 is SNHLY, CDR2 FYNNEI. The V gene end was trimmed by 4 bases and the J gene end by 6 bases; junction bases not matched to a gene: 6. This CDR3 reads CASSVGGGGEQYF. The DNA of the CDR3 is TGTGCCAGCAGTGTAGGGGGCGGCGGCGAGCAGTACTTC. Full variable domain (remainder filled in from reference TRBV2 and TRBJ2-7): EPEVTQTPSHQVTQMGQEVILRCVPISNHLYFYWYRQILGQKVEFLVSFYNNEISEKSEIFDDQFSVERPDGSNFTLKIRSTKLEDSAMYFCASSVGGGGEQYFGPGTRLTVT.

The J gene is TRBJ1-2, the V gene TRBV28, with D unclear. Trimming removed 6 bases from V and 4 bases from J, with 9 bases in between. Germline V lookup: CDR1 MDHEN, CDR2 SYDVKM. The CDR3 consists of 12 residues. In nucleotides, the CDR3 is TGTGCCAGCAGCCAGTTACTCTATGGCTACACCTTC. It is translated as CASSQLLYGYTF.

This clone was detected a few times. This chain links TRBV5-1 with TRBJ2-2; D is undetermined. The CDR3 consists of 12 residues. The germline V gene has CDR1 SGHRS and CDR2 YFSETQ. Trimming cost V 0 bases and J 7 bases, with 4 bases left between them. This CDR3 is CASSLDGGELFF. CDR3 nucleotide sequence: TGCGCCAGCAGCTTGGACGGCGGGGAGCTGTTTTTT.

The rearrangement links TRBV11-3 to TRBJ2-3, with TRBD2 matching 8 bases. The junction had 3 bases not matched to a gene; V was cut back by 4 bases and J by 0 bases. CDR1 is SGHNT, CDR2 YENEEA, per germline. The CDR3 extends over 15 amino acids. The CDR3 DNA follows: TGTGCCAGCAGCTCTAGACTAGCGAGCACAGATACGCAGTATTTT. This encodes CASSSRLASTDTQYF.

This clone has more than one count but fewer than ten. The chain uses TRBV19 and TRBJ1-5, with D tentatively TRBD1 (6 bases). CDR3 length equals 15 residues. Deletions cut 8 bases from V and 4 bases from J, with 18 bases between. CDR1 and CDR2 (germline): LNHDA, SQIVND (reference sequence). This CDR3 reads CASGDNRVGNQPQHF. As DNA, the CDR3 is TGTGCCAGTGGGGACAACAGGGTAGGAAATCAGCCCCAGCATTTT. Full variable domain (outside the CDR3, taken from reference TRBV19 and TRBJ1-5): DGGITQSPKYLFRKEGQNVTLSCEQNLNHDAMYWYRQDPGQGLRLIYYSQIVNDFQKGDIAEGYSVSREKKESFPLTVTSAQKNPTAFYLCASGDNRVGNQPQHFGDGTRLSIL.

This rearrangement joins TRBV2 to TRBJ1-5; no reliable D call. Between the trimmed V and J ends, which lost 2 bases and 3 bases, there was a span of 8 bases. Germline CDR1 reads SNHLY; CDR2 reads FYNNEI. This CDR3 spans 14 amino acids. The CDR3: CASSEQQVNQPQHF. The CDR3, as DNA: TGTGCCAGCAGTGAACAGCAGGTCAATCAGCCCCAGCATTTT.

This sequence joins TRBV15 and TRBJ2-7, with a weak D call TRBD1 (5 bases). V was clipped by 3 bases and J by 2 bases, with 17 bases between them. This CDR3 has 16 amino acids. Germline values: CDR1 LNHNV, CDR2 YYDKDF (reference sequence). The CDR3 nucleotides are TGTGCCACCAGCAGGGCACAGGCGTACACTGCCTACGAGCAGTACTTC. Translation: CATSRAQAYTAYEQYF.

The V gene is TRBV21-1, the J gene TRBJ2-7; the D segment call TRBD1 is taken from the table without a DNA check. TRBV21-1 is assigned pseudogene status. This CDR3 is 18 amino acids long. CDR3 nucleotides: TGTGCCAGCAGACCACAGGGGGCTGTTCCAGGTTTCTACTACGAGCAGTACTTC. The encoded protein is CASRPQGAVPGFYYEQYF.

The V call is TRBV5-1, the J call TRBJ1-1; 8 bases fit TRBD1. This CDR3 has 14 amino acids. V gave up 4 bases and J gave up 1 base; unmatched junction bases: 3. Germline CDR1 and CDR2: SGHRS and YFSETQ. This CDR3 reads CASSQGAWNTEAFF. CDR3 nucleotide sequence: TGCGCCAGCAGCCAGGGGGCGTGGAACACTGAAGCTTTCTTT. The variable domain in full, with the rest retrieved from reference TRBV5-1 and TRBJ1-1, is KAGVTQTPRYLIKTRGQQVTLSCSPISGHRSVSWYQQTPGQGLQFLFEYFSETQRNKGNFPGRFSGRQFSNSRSEMNVSTLELGDSALYLCASSQGAWNTEAFFGQGTRLTVV.

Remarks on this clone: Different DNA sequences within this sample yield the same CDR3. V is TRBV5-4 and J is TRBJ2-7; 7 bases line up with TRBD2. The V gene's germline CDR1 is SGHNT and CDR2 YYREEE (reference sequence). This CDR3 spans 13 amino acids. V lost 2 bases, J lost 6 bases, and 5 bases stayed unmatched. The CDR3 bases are TGTGCCAGCAGCTTAAAGGGAGGGGCCGAGCAGTACTTC. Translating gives CASSLKGGAEQYF. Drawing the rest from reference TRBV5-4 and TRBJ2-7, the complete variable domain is ETGVTQSPTHLIKTRGQQVTLRCSSQSGHNTVSWYQQALGQGPQFIFQYYREEENGRGNFPPRFSGLQFPNYSSELNVNALELDDSALYLCASSLKGGAEQYFGPGTRLTVT.

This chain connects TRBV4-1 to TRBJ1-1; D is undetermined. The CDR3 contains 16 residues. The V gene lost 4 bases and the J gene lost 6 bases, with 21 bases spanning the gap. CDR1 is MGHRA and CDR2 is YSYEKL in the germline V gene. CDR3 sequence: CASSPLVLTGRAEAFF. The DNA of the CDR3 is TGCGCCAGCAGCCCGCTGGTCCTAACCGGGAGGGCTGAAGCTTTCTTT.

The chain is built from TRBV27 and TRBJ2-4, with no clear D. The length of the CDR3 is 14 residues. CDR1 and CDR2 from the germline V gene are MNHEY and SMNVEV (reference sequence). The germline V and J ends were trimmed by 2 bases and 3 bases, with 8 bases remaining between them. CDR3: CASSLGVDKNIQYF. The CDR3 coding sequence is TGTGCCAGCAGTTTAGGGGTGGACAAAAACATTCAGTACTTC.

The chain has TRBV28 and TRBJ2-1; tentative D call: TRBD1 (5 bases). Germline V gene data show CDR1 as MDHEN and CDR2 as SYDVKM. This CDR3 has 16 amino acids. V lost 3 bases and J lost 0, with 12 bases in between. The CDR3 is CASSFWTQSSYNEQFF. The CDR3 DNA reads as TGTGCCAGCAGTTTTTGGACACAGAGCTCCTACAATGAGCAGTTCTTC.

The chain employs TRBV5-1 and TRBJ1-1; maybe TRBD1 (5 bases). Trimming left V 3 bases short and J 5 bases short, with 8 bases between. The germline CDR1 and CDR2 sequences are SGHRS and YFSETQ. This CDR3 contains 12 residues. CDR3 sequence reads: CASSSGITEAFF. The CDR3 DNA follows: TGCGCCAGCAGCTCAGGGATTACTGAAGCTTTCTTT.

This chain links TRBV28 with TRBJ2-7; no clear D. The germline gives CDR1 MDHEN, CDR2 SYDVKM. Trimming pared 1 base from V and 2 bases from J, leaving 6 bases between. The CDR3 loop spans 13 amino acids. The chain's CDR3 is CASSLSQTYEQYF. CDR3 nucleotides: TGTGCCAGCAGTTTATCTCAAACCTACGAGCAGTACTTC.

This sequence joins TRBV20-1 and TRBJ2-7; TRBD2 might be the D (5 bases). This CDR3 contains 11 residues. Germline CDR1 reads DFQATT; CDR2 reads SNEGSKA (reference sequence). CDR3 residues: CSLLHGDEQYF. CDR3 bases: TGCAGCCTGCTTCACGGGGACGAGCAGTACTTC.

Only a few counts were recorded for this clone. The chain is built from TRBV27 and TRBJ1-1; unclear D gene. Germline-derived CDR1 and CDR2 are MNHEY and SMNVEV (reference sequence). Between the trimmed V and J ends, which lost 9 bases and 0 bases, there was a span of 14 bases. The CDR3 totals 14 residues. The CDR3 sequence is CASAPAGLNTEAFF. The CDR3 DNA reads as TGTGCCAGTGCGCCGGCGGGCTTGAACACTGAAGCTTTCTTT.